The 8 T cell receptor beta chains below come from one sample, sequenced in a study of cytomegalovirus exposure and HLA in healthy donors. PCR used 60 Vbeta primers and 13 Jbeta primers. Repertoires were generated with immunoSEQ multiplex PCR, while TCRdb's copy carries only in-frame clones and drops some. The data show around 64,000 clones, around 74% seen once. Input material: PBMCs. The receptors shown here come from a woman younger than 45 in good health and CMV-seropositive.

Here the CDR3 DNA reads TGTGCCAGCAGCTTAGGCGGGAAAAACTATGGCTACACCTTC. Translation: CASSLGGKNYGYTF. The rearrangement links TRBV7-2 to TRBJ1-2; D is undetermined. There are 14 residues in the CDR3. Trimming left V 1 base short and J 2 bases short, with 8 bases between. The germline V gene encodes CDR1 SGHTA and CDR2 FQGNSA. Combining the CDR3 with reference TRBV7-2 and TRBJ1-2 gives the whole variable domain GAGVSQSPSNKVTEKGKDVELRCDPISGHTALYWYRQSLGQGLEFLIYFQGNSAPDKSGLPSDRFSAERTGGSVSTLTIQRTQQEDSAVYLCASSLGGKNYGYTFGSGTRLTVV.

J is TRBJ2-2 and V is TRBV7-9; D is undetermined. The CDR3 consists of 14 residues. With 1 base removed from V and 7 bases from J, the gap between germline ends came to 10 bases. Germline V gene sequence: CDR1 SEHNR, CDR2 FQNEAQ (reference sequence). The CDR3 region is CASSLDQSSGELFF. CDR3 DNA sequence: TGTGCCAGCAGCTTAGACCAATCCAGCGGGGAGCTGTTTTTT.

V is TRBV29-1 and J is TRBJ2-2, with 9 bases identical to TRBD1. The CDR3 spans 11 residues. The germline V gene encodes CDR1 SQVTM and CDR2 ANQGSEA. The CDR3 here is CSGQGPGELFF. The CDR3 nucleotides are TGCAGTGGACAGGGGCCCGGGGAGCTGTTTTTT.

The V gene is TRBV6-1, the J gene TRBJ2-2, with TRBD1 as a possible D gene (5 bases). Trimming took 2 bases from V and 4 from J, leaving 23 bases between them. The CDR3 runs 19 residues. Per the germline V gene, CDR1 is MNHNS and CDR2 is SASEGT. CDR3 protein: CASSERGNRGSPGTGELFF. The CDR3 region has the DNA TGTGCCAGCAGTGAAAGGGGTAACAGAGGTTCGCCGGGCACCGGGGAGCTGTTTTTT.

The genes are TRBV5-1 and TRBJ1-1, with TRBD1 as a possible D gene (5 bases). Trimming removed 4 bases at V and 8 bases at J, with 18 bases between. CDR1 SGHRS and CDR2 YFSETQ come from the germline V gene. The CDR3 is 14 residues long. In DNA form, the CDR3 reads TGCGCCAGCAGCCAACAGGCGAGTACCCCAGAAGCTTTCTTT. Its translation: CASSQQASTPEAFF.

This clone was detected a few times. The rearrangement uses TRBV6-5 and TRBJ2-7; D not certain. The CDR3 has 15 amino acids. Looked up from germline, CDR1 is MNHEY and CDR2 is SVGAGI. Trimming stripped 5 bases from V and 0 bases from J, with 14 bases between. The CDR3 nucleotides read TGTGCCAGCAGTGCCTCCACTATTAGCTCCTACGAGCAGTACTTC. This encodes CASSASTISSYEQYF.

Only one count was recorded for this clone. The CDR3 DNA sequence: TGTGCCAGCAGTCGGGACTGGGGCACTGAAGCTTTCTTT. This sequence encodes CASSRDWGTEAFF. The rearrangement uses TRBV28 and TRBJ1-1; the D gene is possibly TRBD1 (5 bases). The V end was cut by 5 bases, the J end by 4 bases, with 11 bases between. The CDR3 length is 13 residues. Germline V gene lookup returns CDR1 MDHEN and CDR2 SYDVKM. The full variable domain, in which reference TRBV28 and TRBJ1-1 provide the parts outside the CDR3, is DVKVTQSSRYLVKRTGEKVFLECVQDMDHENMFWYRQDPGLGLRLIYFSYDVKMKEKGDIPEGYSVSREKKERFSLILESASTNQTSMYLCASSRDWGTEAFFGQGTRLTVV.

This sequence joins TRBV6-5 and TRBJ2-7; D not certain. Trimming removed 0 bases at V and 4 bases at J, with 4 bases between. This CDR3 has 12 residues. Germline V lookup: CDR1 MNHEY, CDR2 SVGAGI. CDR3 nucleotides: TGTGCCAGCAGTTACTCTTCTTACGAGCAGTACTTC. It yields the protein CASSYSSYEQYF.